Following are 29 T cell receptor beta chains from one sample sequenced in a study of blood T cell repertoires in COVID-19. Generated by immunoSEQ multiplex PCR, the TCRdb table keeps only in-frame clones and is missing some. The sample holds around 200,000 clones, 90% seen once. Sequenced input: peripheral blood. The receptors shown here come from a man aged 50-59 years with acute or convalescent COVID-19.

This clone was detected once. This chain connects TRBV24-1 to TRBJ2-3; 11 positions agree with TRBD1. The CDR3 sequence is 13 residues long. Unmatched junction bases numbered 3, after V lost 9 bases and J lost 5 bases. Germline CDR1 reads KGHDR; CDR2 reads SFDVKD. This CDR3 reads CATGQGAKDTQYF. Here the CDR3 DNA reads TGTGCCACCGGACAGGGGGCTAAAGATACGCAGTATTTT.

V and J are TRBV5-4 and TRBJ2-3, with D hard to call. Trimming cost V 4 bases and J 0 bases, with 18 bases left between them. In germline, CDR1 is SGHNT, CDR2 YYREEE (reference sequence). This CDR3 spans 17 amino acids. CDR3 residues: CASSKKPMSTSTDTQYF. In DNA form, the CDR3 reads TGTGCCAGCAGCAAAAAACCGATGTCTACTAGCACAGATACGCAGTATTTT. The variable domain in full, completed from reference TRBV5-4 and TRBJ2-3, reads ETGVTQSPTHLIKTRGQQVTLRCSSQSGHNTVSWYQQALGQGPQFIFQYYREEENGRGNFPPRFSGLQFPNYSSELNVNALELDDSALYLCASSKKPMSTSTDTQYFGPGTRLTVL.

This clone came up once. The J gene is TRBJ1-1, the V gene TRBV5-1; D not certain. V was pared by 0 bases and J by 5 bases, with 8 bases between. CDR1 is SGHRS, CDR2 YFSETQ, per germline. This CDR3 has 13 amino acids. CDR3 loop: CASSLVEGTEAFF. In DNA form, the CDR3 reads TGCGCCAGCAGCTTGGTAGAGGGAACTGAAGCTTTCTTT.

The J gene is TRBJ2-1, the V gene TRBV30; 13 positions agree with TRBD2. V lost 4 bases, J lost 0 bases, and 12 bases stayed unmatched. Germline loops: CDR1 GTSNPN, CDR2 SVGIG (reference sequence). This CDR3 contains 19 residues. CDR3 sequence (DNA): TGTGCCTGGACTCGGCGACTAGCGGGGGGCCAGAGCTCCTACAATGAGCAGTTCTTC. This encodes CAWTRRLAGGQSSYNEQFF.

As regards this clone: The junction departs from the called germline gene at one end, perhaps through a read error. The CDR3 region has the DNA TGTGCCGGCAGTTCGGACTTTTACACCGGGGAGCTGTTTTTT. This codes for CAGSSDFYTGELFF. This chain links TRBV6-2 or TRBV6-3 with TRBJ2-2; perhaps TRBD2 as D (5 bases). Germline-derived CDR1 and CDR2 are MNHEY and SVGEGT. The CDR3 spans 14 residues.

This clone was observed a single time. One junction end does not reproduce the germline sequence, and a read error may be involved. The chain uses TRBV7-7 and TRBJ2-1; 8 bases align to TRBD1. In germline, CDR1 is SSHAT, CDR2 FNYEAQ (reference sequence). The CDR3 length is 14 residues. The DNA of the CDR3 is TGTGCTAGCAGCTATATCCAGGGGGCAAATGAGCAGTTCTTC. Protein sequence: CASSYIQGANEQFF.

This rearrangement joins TRBV6-6 to TRBJ1-2; 9 bases match TRBD1. Trimming removed 2 bases from V and 5 bases from J; junction bases left unmatched: 6. The germline V gene encodes CDR1 MNHNY and CDR2 SVGAGI (reference sequence). CDR3 length: 15 residues. The CDR3, as DNA: TGTGCCAGCAGTTACCCGACAGGGGGAGAATATGGCTACACCTTC. It is translated as CASSYPTGGEYGYTF.

The V and J genes are TRBV7-9 and TRBJ1-4; D remains unclear. V shed 5 bases and J shed 5 bases, with 9 bases lying between them. CDR3 length: 13 residues. Germline CDR1 and CDR2: SEHNR and FQNEAQ (reference sequence). CDR3 protein: CASSPGGNEKLFF. The CDR3 DNA follows: TGTGCCAGCAGCCCCGGAGGAAATGAAAAACTGTTTTTT.

The rearrangement uses TRBV28 and TRBJ1-2; D not resolved. The V and J ends lost 3 bases and 0 bases respectively, with 11 bases between them. This CDR3 has 15 amino acids. Germline lookup yields CDR1 MDHEN and CDR2 SYDVKM. As DNA, the CDR3 is TGTGCCAGCAGTTTCGTGACGGGGACTAACTATGGCTACACCTTC. Translating it yields CASSFVTGTNYGYTF.

The rearrangement joins TRBV19 to TRBJ1-2; D remains ambiguous. Trimming took 7 bases from V and 0 from J, leaving 9 bases between them. The CDR3 extends over 13 amino acids. The germline gives CDR1 LNHDA, CDR2 SQIVND (reference sequence). In DNA, the CDR3 is TGTGCCAGTACAGGATACACTAACTATGGCTACACCTTC. Translation gives CASTGYTNYGYTF. The variable domain in full, completed from reference TRBV19 and TRBJ1-2, reads DGGITQSPKYLFRKEGQNVTLSCEQNLNHDAMYWYRQDPGQGLRLIYYSQIVNDFQKGDIAEGYSVSREKKESFPLTVTSAQKNPTAFYLCASTGYTNYGYTFGSGTRLTVV.

This clone has just one count. The chain carries TRBV30 and TRBJ2-7, with 7 bases that match TRBD1. The CDR3 is made up of 16 amino acids. Germline CDR1 is GTSNPN and CDR2 is SVGIG (reference sequence). The V segment lost 4 bases and the J segment 4 bases; nucleotides outside the gene matches: 16. CDR3: CAWIRTGQLSVYEQYF. The DNA for the CDR3 is TGTGCCTGGATTCGGACAGGACAACTTTCCGTTTACGAGCAGTACTTC. The full variable domain, completed using reference TRBV30 and TRBJ2-7, is SQTIHQWPATLVQPVGSPLSLECTVEGTSNPNLYWYRQAAGRGLQLLFYSVGIGQISSEVPQNLSASRPQDRQFILSSKKLLLSDSGFYLCAWIRTGQLSVYEQYFGPGTRLTVT.

This rearrangement joins TRBV11-2 to TRBJ1-4; no clear D. CDR1 SGHAT and CDR2 FQNNGV come from the germline V gene. The CDR3 is 15 residues long. The V gene lost 1 base and the J gene lost 1 base, with 7 bases spanning the gap. CDR3 DNA: TGTGCCAGCAGCTTAGGAAGACAAACTAATGAAAAACTGTTTTTT. Its translation: CASSLGRQTNEKLFF.

This clone was detected once. The rearrangement links TRBV7-2 to TRBJ1-1, with D maybe TRBD1 (5 bases). V lost 2 bases and J 1 base, leaving 14 bases between the germline ends. The germline V gene encodes CDR1 SGHTA and CDR2 FQGNSA. This CDR3 is built from 16 residues. CDR3 region: CASSLPGGTRNTEAFF. In DNA, the CDR3 is TGTGCCAGCAGCTTACCCGGAGGGACTAGGAACACTGAAGCTTTCTTT.

This rearrangement joins TRBV2 to TRBJ1-1; the D is unclear. Germline lookup yields CDR1 SNHLY and CDR2 FYNNEI. The V and J ends lost 4 bases and 1 base respectively, with 7 bases between them. CDR3 length: 13 amino acids. CDR3 nucleotide sequence: TGTGCCAGCAGTGCCCGTCGGAACACTGAAGCTTTCTTT. This translates into CASSARRNTEAFF.

In DNA, the CDR3 is TGTGCCAGCTCCGTTTTTGCGGGAGGGGCAGAGACCCAGTACTTC. Its translation is CASSVFAGGAETQYF. The chain links TRBV2 to TRBJ2-5, with 9 bases that match TRBD2. CDR1 is SNHLY, CDR2 FYNNEI, per germline. V was clipped by 8 bases and J by 4 bases; unmatched bases: 11. The CDR3 is made up of 15 amino acids.

This clone has a single count. V and J are TRBV6-5 and TRBJ2-1, with 11 bases identical to TRBD2. Germline V gene sequence: CDR1 MNHEY, CDR2 SVGAGI. This CDR3 has 15 amino acids. V lost 5 bases and J lost 5; bases outside the gene matches: 5. The CDR3 sequence is CASSHSGRDNNEQFF. CDR3 nucleotide sequence: TGTGCCAGCAGTCATAGCGGGAGGGATAACAATGAGCAGTTCTTC.

This rearrangement joins TRBV7-2 to TRBJ2-3, with 13 nucleotides matching TRBD2. Germline V lookup: CDR1 SGHTA, CDR2 FQGNSA. V trimming: 5 bases; J trimming: 0 bases; junction bases outside the gene matches: 5. This CDR3 region has 17 residues. The CDR3 loop reads CASSQRTSGGSTDTQYF. CDR3 nucleotides: TGTGCCAGCAGCCAGCGGACTAGCGGGGGAAGCACAGATACGCAGTATTTT. The full variable domain, rest sourced from reference TRBV7-2 and TRBJ2-3, is GAGVSQSPSNKVTEKGKDVELRCDPISGHTALYWYRQSLGQGLEFLIYFQGNSAPDKSGLPSDRFSAERTGGSVSTLTIQRTQQEDSAVYLCASSQRTSGGSTDTQYFGPGTRLTVL.

The V call is TRBV11-2, the J call TRBJ1-4; D not certain. CDR3 size: 14 residues. Looked up from germline, CDR1 is SGHAT and CDR2 is FQNNGV. Trimming shortened V by 2 bases and J by 7 bases, and 11 bases separated the two germline ends. The CDR3 DNA sequence: TGTGCCAGCAGCTTACTCGGGTTGGGTGAAAAACTGTTTTTT. Its protein is CASSLLGLGEKLFF.

The chain combines TRBV7-9 with TRBJ2-1; a possible D gene is TRBD2 (6 bases). This CDR3 comprises 12 residues. Trimming took 5 bases from V and 7 from J, leaving 9 bases between them. Germline loops: CDR1 SEHNR, CDR2 FQNEAQ (reference sequence). CDR3 residues: CASSGGLNEQFF. The DNA for the CDR3 is TGTGCCAGCAGCGGGGGACTGAATGAGCAGTTCTTC.

The chain combines TRBV27 with TRBJ1-2; 9 nucleotides line up with TRBD1. The germline V gene encodes CDR1 MNHEY and CDR2 SMNVEV (reference sequence). J lost 4 bases, V lost 3 bases, and 9 bases had no gene match. The CDR3 extends over 16 amino acids. DNA of the CDR3: TGTGCCAGCAGTTTCCAGACAGGGGGGGAAAGCTATGGCTACACCTTC. As protein: CASSFQTGGESYGYTF.

The V call is TRBV2, the J call TRBJ2-7; 7 bases map to TRBD1. The V and J ends lost 6 bases and 4 bases, in that order; junction bases with no gene match: 6. CDR3 length: 13 amino acids. Germline values: CDR1 SNHLY, CDR2 FYNNEI. CDR3 loop: CASRGQTRYEQYF. CDR3 DNA sequence: TGTGCCAGCAGGGGACAGACGAGGTACGAGCAGTACTTC.

The chain joins TRBV15 to TRBJ2-1; possible D gene TRBD1, 6 bases. V lost 0 bases and J lost 8, with 14 bases in between. Germline V gene lookup returns CDR1 LNHNV and CDR2 YYDKDF (reference sequence). CDR3 length: 15 residues. CDR3 amino acids: CATSRENRVSDEQFF. The CDR3 DNA sequence: TGTGCCACCAGCAGAGAAAACAGGGTTTCCGATGAGCAGTTCTTC.

The chain combines TRBV7-8 with TRBJ2-7; D might be TRBD2 (6 bases). The V end was cut by 0 bases, the J end by 3 bases, with 6 bases between. Germline CDR1 SGHVS, CDR2 FQNEAQ. There are 13 residues in the CDR3. The CDR3 protein is CASSLAAGYEQYF. CDR3 sequence (DNA): TGTGCCAGCAGCTTAGCAGCGGGCTACGAGCAGTACTTC.

This chain uses TRBV6-5 with TRBJ2-2, with 10 bases fitting TRBD1. Germline V gene sequence: CDR1 MNHEY, CDR2 SVGAGI. The CDR3 has 15 amino acids. V lost 1 base and J lost 6; bases outside the gene matches: 2. The CDR3 here is CASSYYGQGAGELFF. The CDR3 DNA is TGTGCCAGCAGTTACTACGGACAGGGGGCCGGGGAGCTGTTTTTT.

This chain joins TRBV7-8 and TRBJ2-3, with TRBD2 identical over 8 bases. The CDR3 covers 17 residues. Per germline, CDR1 SGHVS and CDR2 FQNEAQ. After removal of 5 bases from V and 1 base from J, the junction contained 11 bases not matched to a gene. CDR3 in amino acids: CASSERGGGRGTDTQYF. The CDR3 bases are TGTGCCAGCAGCGAGCGGGGCGGGGGGCGCGGCACAGATACGCAGTATTTT.

The chain carries TRBV19 and TRBJ2-2; possibly TRBD2 for D (7 bases). CDR1 is LNHDA and CDR2 is SQIVND in the germline V gene (reference sequence). The CDR3 is 17 amino acids. Trimming took off 4 bases at V and 2 bases at J, with 17 bases between the two ends. CDR3 sequence (DNA): TGTGCCAGTAGTAGGCGTTGGGGGGGCGCCAACACCGGGGAGCTGTTTTTT. Its translation is CASSRRWGGANTGELFF.

This sequence joins TRBV6-5 and TRBJ2-5, with 8 bases lining up with TRBD2. This CDR3 contains 15 residues. The germline gives CDR1 MNHEY, CDR2 SVGAGI. The V gene end was trimmed by 2 bases and the J gene end by 5 bases; junction bases not matched to a gene: 7. The CDR3 DNA follows: TGTGCCAGCAGTTACCAGGGACTAGTTAGTGAGACCCAGTACTTC. This translates into CASSYQGLVSETQYF.

This clone turned up a few times. The chain combines TRBV6-5 with TRBJ2-1; D is perhaps TRBD2 (5 bases). This CDR3 is built from 16 residues. The germline CDR1 and CDR2 sequences are MNHEY and SVGAGI. Trimming removed 4 bases at V and 3 bases at J, with 16 bases between. The CDR3 DNA follows: TGTGCCAGCAGTTTCGCTTCAACGGGGATCTACAATGAGCAGTTCTTC. Translated: CASSFASTGIYNEQFF.

This rearrangement joins TRBV24-1 to TRBJ2-1, with a possible D match to TRBD2 (6 bases). CDR1 and CDR2 (germline): KGHDR, SFDVKD. The V end lost 3 bases, the J end lost 7 bases, and 15 bases lay between the germline ends. This CDR3 comprises 15 residues. As DNA, the CDR3 is TGTGCCACCAGTGATCCCCGGGAGCAGAGGAATGAGCAGTTCTTC. Its protein is CATSDPREQRNEQFF.